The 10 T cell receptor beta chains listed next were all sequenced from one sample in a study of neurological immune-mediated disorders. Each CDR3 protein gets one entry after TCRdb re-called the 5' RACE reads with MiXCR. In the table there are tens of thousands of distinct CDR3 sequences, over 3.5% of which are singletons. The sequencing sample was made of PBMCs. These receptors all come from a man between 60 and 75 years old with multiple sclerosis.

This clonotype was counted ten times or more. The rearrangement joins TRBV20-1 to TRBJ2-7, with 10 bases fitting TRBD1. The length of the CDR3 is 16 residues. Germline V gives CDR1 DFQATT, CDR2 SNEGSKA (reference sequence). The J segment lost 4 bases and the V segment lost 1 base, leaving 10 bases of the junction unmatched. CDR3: CSARAQDRGYQYEQYF. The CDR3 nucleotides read TGCAGTGCTAGAGCTCAGGACAGGGGGTATCAATACGAGCAGTACTTC.

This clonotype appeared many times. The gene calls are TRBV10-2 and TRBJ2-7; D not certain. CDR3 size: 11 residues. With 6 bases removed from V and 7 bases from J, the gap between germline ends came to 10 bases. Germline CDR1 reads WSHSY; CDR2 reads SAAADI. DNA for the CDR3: TGCGCCAGCAGAGAGAATCGGGAGCAGTACTTC. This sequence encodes CASRENREQYF.

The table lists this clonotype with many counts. The CDR3 bases are TGTGCCAGCAGAGGACAGGGGGCAAACATTCAGTACTTC. Protein: CASRGQGANIQYF. The rearrangement uses TRBV5-6 and TRBJ2-4, with 11 bases matching TRBD1. This CDR3 region has 13 residues. Germline CDR1 reads SGHDT; CDR2 reads YYEEEE. The J segment lost 6 bases and the V segment lost 5 bases, leaving 1 base of the junction unmatched.

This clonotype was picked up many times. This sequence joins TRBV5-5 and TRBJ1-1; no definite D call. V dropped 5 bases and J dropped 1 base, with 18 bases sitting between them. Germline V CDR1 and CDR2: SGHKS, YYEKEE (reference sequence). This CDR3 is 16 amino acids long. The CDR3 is CASRLYPSDKNTEAFF. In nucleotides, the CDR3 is TGTGCCAGCAGACTCTACCCCTCTGACAAGAACACTGAAGCTTTCTTT.

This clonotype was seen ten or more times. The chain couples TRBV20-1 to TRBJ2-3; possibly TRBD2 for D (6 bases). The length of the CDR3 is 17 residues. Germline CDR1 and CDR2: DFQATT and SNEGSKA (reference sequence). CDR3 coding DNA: TGCAGCGGGTCGGGGGACCAAAGGAGTGGCCATTTGGATACGCAGTATTTT. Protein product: CSGSGDQRSGHLDTQYF.

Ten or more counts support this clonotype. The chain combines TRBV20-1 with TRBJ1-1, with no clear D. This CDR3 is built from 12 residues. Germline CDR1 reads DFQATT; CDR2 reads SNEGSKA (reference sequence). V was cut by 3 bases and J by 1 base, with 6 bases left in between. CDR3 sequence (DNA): TGCAGTGCTAGTAGGCAGAACACTGAAGCTTTCTTT. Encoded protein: CSASRQNTEAFF.

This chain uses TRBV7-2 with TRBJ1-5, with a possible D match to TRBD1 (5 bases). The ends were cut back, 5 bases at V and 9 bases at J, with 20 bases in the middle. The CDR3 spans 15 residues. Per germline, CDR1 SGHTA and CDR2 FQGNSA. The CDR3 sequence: CASSPDQGLGRPQHF. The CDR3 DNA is TGTGCCAGCAGCCCGGACCAGGGTTTGGGGAGGCCCCAGCATTTT.

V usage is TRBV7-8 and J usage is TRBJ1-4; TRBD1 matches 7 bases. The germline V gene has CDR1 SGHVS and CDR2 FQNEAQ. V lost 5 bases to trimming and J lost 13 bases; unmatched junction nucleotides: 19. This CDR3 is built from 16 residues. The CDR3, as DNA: TGTGCCAGCAGCCCCTTTGGGGGGACAGCCAATGTGAGACTGTTTTTT. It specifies CASSPFGGTANVRLFF.

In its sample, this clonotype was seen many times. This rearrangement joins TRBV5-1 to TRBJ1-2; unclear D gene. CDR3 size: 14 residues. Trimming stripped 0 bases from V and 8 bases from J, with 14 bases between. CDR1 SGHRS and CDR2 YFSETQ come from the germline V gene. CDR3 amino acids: CASSLGPRGLGYTF. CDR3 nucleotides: TGCGCCAGCAGCTTGGGACCTCGGGGTTTAGGCTACACCTTC.

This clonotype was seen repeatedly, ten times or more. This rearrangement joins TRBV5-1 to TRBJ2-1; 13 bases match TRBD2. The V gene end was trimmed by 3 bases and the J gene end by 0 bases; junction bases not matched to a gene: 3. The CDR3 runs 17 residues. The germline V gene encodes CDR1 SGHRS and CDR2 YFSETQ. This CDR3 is CASSSGLAGSSYNEQFF. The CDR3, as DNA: TGCGCCAGCAGCTCGGGACTAGCGGGAAGCTCCTACAATGAGCAGTTCTTC. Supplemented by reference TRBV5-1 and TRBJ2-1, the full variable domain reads KAGVTQTPRYLIKTRGQQVTLSCSPISGHRSVSWYQQTPGQGLQFLFEYFSETQRNKGNFPGRFSGRQFSNSRSEMNVSTLELGDSALYLCASSSGLAGSSYNEQFFGPGTRLTVL.